This entry lists 17 T cell receptor beta chains sequenced from one sample in a study of cytomegalovirus exposure and HLA in healthy donors. Vbeta (60) and Jbeta (13) primers were used in the PCR. The method was immunoSEQ multiplex PCR; TCRdb's version includes in-frame clones alone and lacks a portion of them. This sample has 150,000 to 180,000 clones, with 74% found just once. Input material: PBMCs. The source is a man younger than 40 in good health and CMV-seronegative.

V gene TRBV2 combines with J gene TRBJ2-5; weak D call: TRBD2 (5 bases). The CDR3 loop spans 13 amino acids. The V gene lost 4 bases and the J gene lost 4 bases, with 10 bases spanning the gap. Looked up from germline, CDR1 is SNHLY and CDR2 is FYNNEI. This CDR3 is CASSVGEGETQYF. In DNA, the CDR3 is TGTGCCAGCAGTGTAGGAGAGGGAGAGACCCAGTACTTC. Full variable domain (rest looked up from reference TRBV2 and TRBJ2-5): EPEVTQTPSHQVTQMGQEVILRCVPISNHLYFYWYRQILGQKVEFLVSFYNNEISEKSEIFDDQFSVERPDGSNFTLKIRSTKLEDSAMYFCASSVGEGETQYFGPGTRLLVL.

The rearrangement links TRBV5-1 to TRBJ2-5; D call uncertain. Germline V gene data show CDR1 as SGHRS and CDR2 as YFSETQ. The CDR3 runs to 13 residues. V lost 1 base and J 0 bases, leaving 4 bases between the germline ends. As DNA, the CDR3 is TGCGCCAGCAGCTTGTCGTACCAAGAGACCCAGTACTTC. This gives the protein CASSLSYQETQYF.

V is TRBV15 and J is TRBJ2-7; TRBD2 aligns across 9 bases. The V and J ends lost 0 bases and 3 bases, in that order; junction bases with no gene match: 9. The CDR3 runs to 17 residues. Germline CDR1 and CDR2: LNHNV and YYDKDF (reference sequence). CDR3 in DNA: TGTGCCACCAGCAGAGAAGATTGGCGGGGGGGTTTCTACGAGCAGTACTTC. Amino acid sequence: CATSREDWRGGFYEQYF.

The genes are TRBV6-1 and TRBJ1-3; the D is unclear. The length of the CDR3 is 16 residues. The germline gives CDR1 MNHNS, CDR2 SASEGT. With 3 bases removed from V and 0 bases from J, the gap between germline ends came to 12 bases. CDR3 sequence: CASSDQAIFSGNTIYF. The CDR3, as DNA: TGTGCCAGCAGTGACCAGGCCATATTCTCTGGAAACACCATATATTTT.

This clone came up a few times. The rearrangement joins TRBV19 to TRBJ1-6, with 7 bases that match TRBD1. The CDR3 is 12 amino acids. Germline CDR1 reads LNHDA; CDR2 reads SQIVND (reference sequence). Unmatched junction bases numbered 3, after V lost 9 bases and J lost 7 bases. The CDR3 reads CASGTVNSPLHF. CDR3 nucleotides: TGTGCCAGCGGGACAGTAAATTCACCCCTCCACTTT.

This clone was seen only once. The chain has TRBV5-6 and TRBJ2-1; 14 nucleotides match TRBD2. CDR1 is SGHDT and CDR2 is YYEEEE in the germline V gene. The CDR3 is 16 amino acids. V lost 4 bases to trimming and J lost 9 bases; unmatched junction nucleotides: 9. The CDR3 coding sequence is TGTGCCAGCAGCCGCGGGGGACTAGCGGGGGATCGTGAGCAGTTCTTC. Protein product: CASSRGGLAGDREQFF.

This chain joins TRBV6-1 and TRBJ1-5; 7 nucleotides match TRBD1. V trimming: 4 bases; J trimming: 6 bases; junction bases outside the gene matches: 9. The germline V gene has CDR1 MNHNS and CDR2 SASEGT. CDR3 size: 15 residues. CDR3 DNA sequence: TGTGCCAGCAGTGCTGGGGCAGGGGGAAGTCAGCCCCAGCATTTT. It specifies CASSAGAGGSQPQHF.

The chain has TRBV4-1 and TRBJ1-3; D is unresolved. V lost 0 bases and J lost 0, with 6 bases in between. The CDR3 sequence is 15 residues long. The V gene's germline CDR1 is MGHRA and CDR2 YSYEKL. The CDR3 loop is CASSQDLRSGNTIYF. CDR3 DNA sequence: TGCGCCAGCAGCCAAGATCTGCGCTCTGGAAACACCATATATTTT.

The rearrangement joins TRBV9 to TRBJ1-1; 8 nucleotides line up with TRBD1. The junction had 5 bases not matched to a gene; V was cut back by 4 bases and J by 3 bases. This CDR3 spans 14 amino acids. Germline V lookup: CDR1 SGDLS, CDR2 YYNGEE. CDR3 residues: CASSPTTGDTEAFF. In DNA form, the CDR3 reads TGTGCCAGCAGCCCCACGACAGGGGACACTGAAGCTTTCTTT.

This chain connects TRBV4-2 to TRBJ2-7; TRBD1 aligns across 7 bases. V trimming: 4 bases; J trimming: 4 bases; junction bases outside the gene matches: 7. The CDR3 is 14 amino acids. Germline-derived CDR1 and CDR2 are LGHNA and YNFKEQ. The CDR3 protein is CASSLDRVGYEQYF. Written as DNA, the CDR3 is TGTGCCAGCAGCCTCGACAGGGTGGGTTACGAGCAGTACTTC.

This clone was counted once. The chain couples TRBV7-2 to TRBJ1-4, with a tentative D call TRBD1 (5 bases). The V gene's germline CDR1 is SGHTA and CDR2 FQGNSA. V lost 0 bases and J lost 6, with 11 bases in between. The CDR3 runs 15 residues. The CDR3 DNA sequence: TGTGCCAGCAGCTTAGCTATGGGGCTGGATGAAAAACTGTTTTTT. Translated, it gives CASSLAMGLDEKLFF.

This clone was found a few times. The chain is built from TRBV6-6 and TRBJ2-3; the D gene is possibly TRBD1 (5 bases). The V gene lost 4 bases and the J gene lost 1 base, with 15 bases spanning the gap. The CDR3 spans 16 residues. The germline CDR1 and CDR2 sequences are MNHNY and SVGAGI (reference sequence). The CDR3 DNA reads as TGTGCCAGCAGTTCCGTCGACCAGGGCCGCACAGATACGCAGTATTTT. Its protein is CASSSVDQGRTDTQYF.

The chain couples TRBV4-2 to TRBJ2-1; 7 bases fit TRBD2. After removal of 4 bases from V and 3 bases from J, the junction contained 6 bases not matched to a gene. The CDR3 loop spans 15 amino acids. CDR1 and CDR2 (germline): LGHNA, YNFKEQ. CDR3 region: CASSRLGGDYNEQFF. CDR3 DNA sequence: TGTGCCAGCAGCCGGCTTGGGGGGGACTACAATGAGCAGTTCTTC.

The chain recombines TRBV16 with TRBJ1-2; the match to TRBD1 covers 8 bases. CDR3 length: 14 residues. J lost 6 bases, V lost 0 bases, and 3 bases had no gene match. Germline CDR1 is KGHSY and CDR2 is FQNENV. Here the CDR3 DNA reads TGTGCCAGCAGCCAATCCTTACAGGGGGATGGCTACACCTTC. Protein: CASSQSLQGDGYTF.

There are a few counts of this clone. V and J are TRBV6-4 and TRBJ2-5; 9 bases map to TRBD2. The V segment lost 6 bases and the J segment 5 bases; nucleotides outside the gene matches: 10. The CDR3 length is 15 residues. Per the germline V gene, CDR1 is MRHNA and CDR2 is SNTAGT. DNA for the CDR3: TGTGCCAGCAGGCCCGGTAGCGGGGGTTATGAGACCCAGTACTTC. It specifies CASRPGSGGYETQYF.

V usage is TRBV5-1 and J usage is TRBJ1-1; D not certain. The CDR3 is 16 amino acids. CDR1 SGHRS and CDR2 YFSETQ come from the germline V gene. Trimming pared 4 bases from V and 1 base from J, leaving 17 bases between. For the CDR3, the DNA is TGCGCCAGCAGCCCGCAGAACGTGGCCAGGAACACTGAAGCTTTCTTT. Translated, it gives CASSPQNVARNTEAFF.

V gene TRBV7-2 combines with J gene TRBJ2-2; D is unresolved. The V end was cut by 5 bases, the J end by 4 bases, with 5 bases between. CDR1 is SGHTA, CDR2 FQGNSA, per germline. This CDR3 is built from 12 residues. CDR3 in DNA: TGTGCCAGCAGCCCTCGCACCGGGGAGCTGTTTTTT. Residues: CASSPRTGELFF.